This TCR beta chain was obtained from a study of cytomegalovirus exposure and HLA in healthy donors. Broader study findings: Rare TCR sequences predominated, though certain public TCRs were found in many donors. Three CMV-associated chains were confirmed in vitro to be specific for CMV antigens. The study carried out a later analysis of TCR beta sequences. It associated some 17,000 of them with specific HLA alleles at a false discovery rate of 0.05.

13 Jbeta primers and 60 Vbeta primers were used for the PCR. Clones were read by immunoSEQ multiplex PCR, and TCRdb kept only the in-frame ones, dropping some. The sample holds over 150,000 clones, around 81% seen once. Germline-derived CDR1 and CDR2 are SGDLS and YYNGEE. The CDR3 contains 16 residues. V lost 0 bases and J lost 5; bases outside the gene matches: 7. Concerning this clone: Its antigen is currently unknown.

This clonotype was sampled from a woman aged 50 to 60 in good health and CMV-seronegative. Input material: PBMCs. The V call is TRBV9, the J call TRBJ2-5; TRBD2 matches at 10 bases. CDR3 amino acids: CASSVDVSGGAETQYF. The CDR3 DNA is TGTGCCAGCAGCGTAGATGTAAGCGGGGGGGCGGAGACCCAGTACTTC.